This T cell receptor (beta chain) was observed in a study of CD8 T cells in ankylosing spondylitis. General observations from the study: Certain motif variants had earlier appeared in reactive arthritis synovial fluid and blood. A motif in TCR beta, a set of seven to nine highly homologous variants, appeared characteristic of ankylosing spondylitis blood.

The CDR3 is 13 residues long. The germline V gene encodes CDR1 SNHLY and CDR2 FYNNEI. V was cut by 6 bases and J by 8 bases, with 13 bases left in between. A remark on this clonotype: What it binds is not known.

5'-RACE, quantitative and with molecular barcodes, yielded the TCR beta libraries. TCRdb passed the 5' RACE reads through MiXCR, listing each CDR3 protein once. The sample shows hundreds of thousands of distinct CDR3 sequences, roughly 25% of them seen only once. This receptor was taken from a male donor with ankylosing spondylitis or in good health (not recorded which). Sequencing used blood, either unsorted or a sorted T cell fraction (not recorded which). The V and J genes are TRBV2 and TRBJ2-2; D remains ambiguous. In DNA, the CDR3 is TGTGCCAGCAGACCCGATTGGATAGGGGAGCTGTTTTTT. Its translation is CASRPDWIGELFF.